The clone carrying this T cell receptor (beta chain) was recorded at least ten times. The antigen remains unidentified. The time point is: persistent/refractory GD, antithyroid drugs over 5 years with positive TRAb. Extracted PBMC RNA gave rise to the TCR library. V shed 5 bases and J shed 5 bases, with 10 bases lying between them. This CDR3 has 12 residues. Germline V gene lookup returns CDR1 MNHEY and CDR2 SMNVEV (reference sequence). The data were taken from a study of regulatory T cells in long-lasting Graves disease. Background on the study: The criterion for persistent Graves' disease was over 5 years of antithyroid drugs with positive TSH receptor antibodies.

Points from the study as a whole: Sharing of public clonotypes was greater in persistent patients (around 3,000) than in new patients (about 970). Preferential use of TRBV28, TRBJ1-2 and TRBJ2-5 was seen in persistent disease. Reduced TCR diversity was observed in persistent Graves' patients versus newly diagnosed patients.

Relying on iRepertoire HTBI primers and Arm-PCR of CDR3 regions, the team built TCR beta libraries. TCRdb independently ran MiXCR on the multiplex PCR reads; one entry per CDR3 protein. Among fewer than 550,000 distinct CDR3 sequences listed, roughly a fifth were seen once. The chain couples TRBV27 to TRBJ2-7; D is uncertain. Sequencing used peripheral blood mononuclear cells (PBMCs), obtained when the disease was refractory, from a patient treated with antithyroid drugs. This TCR derives from a female donor with Graves disease. CDR3 DNA: TGTGCCAGCAGTAATACTGTCGACGAGCAGTACTTC. Its protein product is CASSNTVDEQYF.